The source of this TCR beta chain is a study of shared clonotypes between healthy human individuals. Regarding the study as a whole: Generation probabilities of non-shared clonotypes were lower (relative to those shared by all four donors).

CDR3 size: 13 residues. The V and J ends lost 4 bases and 2 bases respectively, with 6 bases between them. In germline, CDR1 is LGHNA, CDR2 YSLEER. Clones were read by immunoSEQ multiplex PCR, and TCRdb kept only the in-frame ones, dropping some. Among a few million clones listed, approximately 96% were seen once. None of the donors, who were healthy HIV-negative adults, had recently had acute infections or vaccinations. On this clone itself: Its antigen is unidentified.

The J gene is TRBJ2-1, the V gene TRBV4-3; D remains ambiguous. The specimen was naive CD4+ T cells sorted from blood. The subset denotes: CD45RA+ positively selected. This sequence was found in a man between 18 and 35 years old in good health. CDR3 DNA sequence: TGCGCCAGCAGCCGAATACCCTACAATGAGCAGTTCTTC. It encodes CASSRIPYNEQFF.